These 18 T cell receptor beta chains share one sample of origin, sequenced in a study of shared clonotypes between healthy human individuals. Assay: immunoSEQ multiplex PCR; the TCRdb copy retains only in-frame clones and omits some. The sample has about a million clones, around 77% seen once. The material sequenced was memory CD4+ T cells from PBMCs. The subset denotes: CD45RA-negative fraction. These receptors all come from a man aged 18 to 30 in good health. Some clones in this sample may be carry-over from other donors' samples.

On this clone: Within the sample, other DNA sequences also encode this same CDR3. CDR3 sequence (DNA): TGTGCCAGCAGCCCAGCAGGGGGGGAGACCCAGTACTTC. Translation gives CASSPAGGETQYF. V is TRBV5-4 and J is TRBJ2-5, with D possibly TRBD1 on 7 matching bases. V was clipped by 4 bases and J by 5 bases, with 12 bases between them. There are 13 residues in the CDR3. Germline CDR1 reads SGHNT; CDR2 reads YYREEE (reference sequence).

V and J are TRBV5-1 and TRBJ2-1, with D tentatively TRBD1 (7 bases). The V gene's germline CDR1 is SGHRS and CDR2 YFSETQ. This CDR3 region has 16 residues. V dropped 4 bases and J dropped 0 bases, with 14 bases sitting between them. The CDR3 nucleotides read TGCGCCAGCAGCCCGGCAGGGGGGACCTCCTACAATGAGCAGTTCTTC. Translated, it gives CASSPAGGTSYNEQFF. Complete variable domain (other parts from reference TRBV5-1 and TRBJ2-1): KAGVTQTPRYLIKTRGQQVTLSCSPISGHRSVSWYQQTPGQGLQFLFEYFSETQRNKGNFPGRFSGRQFSNSRSEMNVSTLELGDSALYLCASSPAGGTSYNEQFFGPGTRLTVL.

In DNA form, the CDR3 reads TGTGCCAGCAGCCCAGCTAGCGGGGGTCCCTCTAGCACAGATACGCAGTATTTT. This gives the protein CASSPASGGPSSTDTQYF. The chain combines TRBV9 with TRBJ2-3; 10 nucleotides agree with TRBD2. The CDR3 length is 18 residues. J was trimmed by 0 bases and V by 4 bases; bases with no gene match: 11. CDR1 and CDR2 (germline): SGDLS, YYNGEE.

This chain links TRBV30 with TRBJ2-7, with 12 bases that match TRBD2. The ends lost 5 bases at V and 1 base at J; junction bases unmatched: 3. CDR1 is GTSNPN, CDR2 SVGIG, per germline (reference sequence). This CDR3 comprises 14 residues. CDR3 sequence (DNA): TGTGCCTGGGGCACTAGCGGGAGGTCCTACGAGCAGTACTTC. It translates to CAWGTSGRSYEQYF. The full variable domain, completed using reference TRBV30 and TRBJ2-7, is SQTIHQWPATLVQPVGSPLSLECTVEGTSNPNLYWYRQAAGRGLQLLFYSVGIGQISSEVPQNLSASRPQDRQFILSSKKLLLSDSGFYLCAWGTSGRSYEQYFGPGTRLTVT.

The V and J genes are TRBV9 and TRBJ2-6; either TRBD1 or TRBD2 may supply D (6 bases each). V was trimmed by 5 bases and J by 0 bases, leaving 9 bases between them. The CDR3 length is 15 residues. Germline CDR1 and CDR2: SGDLS and YYNGEE. The CDR3 loop reads CASRRGDSGANVLTF. DNA of the CDR3: TGTGCCAGCAGGAGGGGGGACTCTGGGGCCAACGTCCTGACTTTC.

The rearrangement joins TRBV5-1 to TRBJ2-7; 10 nucleotides agree with TRBD2. The CDR3 runs to 16 residues. V shed 3 bases and J 2 bases; nucleotides not matched to a gene: 8. Germline loops: CDR1 SGHRS, CDR2 YFSETQ. The CDR3 nucleotides read TGCGCCAGCAGCTCGACTTTAGCGGGAGGAACCTACGAGCAGTACTTC. It translates to CASSSTLAGGTYEQYF. The complete variable domain, with remaining parts taken from reference TRBV5-1 and TRBJ2-7, reads KAGVTQTPRYLIKTRGQQVTLSCSPISGHRSVSWYQQTPGQGLQFLFEYFSETQRNKGNFPGRFSGRQFSNSRSEMNVSTLELGDSALYLCASSSTLAGGTYEQYFGPGTRLTVT.

This clone was counted a few times. This chain links TRBV2 with TRBJ2-2; no clear D gene. This CDR3 spans 16 amino acids. Trimming cost V 1 base and J 2 bases, with 11 bases left between them. Germline CDR1 reads SNHLY; CDR2 reads FYNNEI. The CDR3 nucleotides read TGTGCCAGCAGTGAAGAAAGCCCTGTAAACACCGGGGAGCTGTTTTTT. As protein: CASSEESPVNTGELFF.

The rearrangement uses TRBV5-1 and TRBJ1-4; D gene unclear. The V gene's germline CDR1 is SGHRS and CDR2 YFSETQ. CDR3 length: 15 amino acids. The V and J ends lost 1 base and 0 bases respectively, with 7 bases between them. The CDR3 sequence: CASSLMAPTNEKLFF. The CDR3 bases are TGCGCCAGCAGCTTGATGGCCCCAACTAATGAAAAACTGTTTTTT.

The sample holds a few counts of this clone. The gene calls are TRBV7-3 and TRBJ2-3; 9 positions match TRBD2. Germline V gene data show CDR1 as SGHTA and CDR2 as FQGTGA. V dropped 3 bases and J dropped 2; count of bases not matched to a gene: 3. CDR3 length equals 15 residues. In DNA, the CDR3 is TGTGCCAGCAGCTTTGTAGCGGGAGTCACAGATACGCAGTATTTT. Encoded protein: CASSFVAGVTDTQYF.

The J gene is TRBJ2-7, the V gene TRBV19, with 7 bases fitting TRBD1. V was pared by 5 bases and J by 1 base, with 5 bases of the junction left unmatched. Germline values: CDR1 LNHDA, CDR2 SQIVND (reference sequence). This CDR3 has 14 residues. CDR3 in amino acids: CASSLTGNSYEQYF. Here the CDR3 DNA reads TGTGCCAGTAGTTTGACAGGGAATTCCTACGAGCAGTACTTC.

This chain joins TRBV28 and TRBJ1-2; D is unresolved. Germline V gene lookup returns CDR1 MDHEN and CDR2 SYDVKM. CDR3 size: 12 residues. V was shortened by 5 bases and J by 8 bases, with 12 bases between the two germline ends. The CDR3 region is CASSDYGRGYTF. CDR3 nucleotides: TGTGCCAGCAGTGACTACGGCCGGGGCTACACCTTC.

The gene calls are TRBV10-2 and TRBJ2-1, with 9 nucleotides matching TRBD2. The junction had 8 bases not matched to a gene; V was cut back by 2 bases and J by 6 bases. The germline V gene has CDR1 WSHSY and CDR2 SAAADI. CDR3 length: 16 residues. CDR3 bases: TGCGCCAGCAGTGAGACGGGGCTAGCGGGGATCAATGAGCAGTTCTTC. This encodes CASSETGLAGINEQFF.

The J gene is TRBJ2-5, the V gene TRBV5-5; possible D gene TRBD2, 6 bases. The germline CDR1 and CDR2 sequences are SGHKS and YYEKEE (reference sequence). Trimming cost V 7 bases and J 1 base, with 8 bases left between them. The CDR3 runs to 12 residues. The CDR3 region is CASGDFQETQYF. CDR3 nucleotide sequence: TGTGCCAGCGGGGACTTCCAAGAGACCCAGTACTTC.

The J gene is TRBJ2-1, the V gene TRBV28; 10 bases agree with TRBD2. V was clipped by 3 bases and J by 7 bases; unmatched bases: 15. CDR3 length: 18 residues. Germline values: CDR1 MDHEN, CDR2 SYDVKM. The CDR3, as DNA: TGTGCCAGCAGTTTCCCATCGCCTGGGACTAGCGTTGGTAATGAGCAGTTCTTC. Translated: CASSFPSPGTSVGNEQFF.

This clone was counted between two and nine times. This chain uses TRBV18 with TRBJ2-5; TRBD2 might be the D (5 bases). The CDR3 runs 13 residues. The ends were cut back, 4 bases at V and 5 bases at J, with 11 bases in the middle. Germline V gives CDR1 KGHSH, CDR2 LQKENI. The CDR3 spells CASSRSGRETQYF. CDR3 sequence (DNA): TGTGCCAGCTCACGATCGGGAAGGGAGACCCAGTACTTC.

CDR3 DNA sequence: TGTGCCAGCAATCATTGGGGACAGATGAACACTGAAGCTTTCTTT. It yields the protein CASNHWGQMNTEAFF. The chain links TRBV19 to TRBJ1-1; 7 bases fit TRBD1. Unmatched junction bases numbered 10, after V lost 9 bases and J lost 0 bases. The CDR3 has 15 residues. CDR1 is LNHDA, CDR2 SQIVND, per germline (reference sequence).

The J gene is TRBJ1-1, the V gene TRBV7-6; no definite D call. Deletions cut 5 bases from V and 1 base from J, with 14 bases between. The germline gives CDR1 SGHVS, CDR2 FNYEAQ. The CDR3 runs to 15 residues. For the CDR3, the DNA is TGTGCCAGCAGCCCGCACGGGCTTGGGAACACTGAAGCTTTCTTT. Amino acids: CASSPHGLGNTEAFF.

In its sample, this clone was seen a few times. The chain couples TRBV7-9 to TRBJ1-2; D remains unclear. The germline V gene encodes CDR1 SEHNR and CDR2 FQNEAQ (reference sequence). This CDR3 spans 12 amino acids. V shed 3 bases and J shed 1 base, with 3 bases lying between them. The CDR3: CASSFDNYGYTF. The CDR3 coding sequence is TGTGCCAGCAGCTTTGATAACTATGGCTACACCTTC.